This passage covers 23 T cell receptor beta chains from one sample sequenced in a study of blood T cell repertoires in COVID-19. TCRdb keeps only in-frame clones here, not all; method: immunoSEQ multiplex PCR. Altogether 11,000 to 15,000 clones are present, 65% to 85% being singletons, with the ten largest covering under 30%. The specimen sequenced was peripheral blood. The origin of the receptors is a human donor in a cohort sampled during active COVID-19.

This rearrangement joins TRBV27 to TRBJ2-5; perhaps TRBD1 as D (5 bases). Germline CDR1 is MNHEY and CDR2 is SMNVEV (reference sequence). The CDR3 is 12 residues long. V was shortened by 5 bases and J by 7 bases, with 11 bases between the two germline ends. The CDR3 DNA is TGTGCCAGCAGTCCGGACACGGGGACCCAGTACTTC. Its protein is CASSPDTGTQYF.

The rearrangement links TRBV5-4 to TRBJ2-2; 7 nucleotides line up with TRBD2. CDR1 is SGHNT and CDR2 is YYREEE in the germline V gene (reference sequence). CDR3 length: 15 amino acids. V shed 4 bases, J shed 5 bases, and the junction held 8 bases outside the gene matches. CDR3 residues: CASSRGGSGTGELFF. CDR3 DNA: TGTGCCAGCAGCAGGGGCGGGAGCGGTACCGGGGAGCTGTTTTTT. Combining the CDR3 with reference TRBV5-4 and TRBJ2-2 gives the whole variable domain ETGVTQSPTHLIKTRGQQVTLRCSSQSGHNTVSWYQQALGQGPQFIFQYYREEENGRGNFPPRFSGLQFPNYSSELNVNALELDDSALYLCASSRGGSGTGELFFGEGSRLTVL.

The sample holds one count of this clone. J is TRBJ1-5 and V is TRBV6-6; D is ambiguous. Trimming removed 2 bases from V and 1 base from J, with 6 bases in between. Germline-derived CDR1 and CDR2 are MNHNY and SVGAGI (reference sequence). CDR3 size: 14 residues. The DNA of the CDR3 is TGTGCCAGCAGTTACGGGCAGAGCAATCAGCCCCAGCATTTT. It specifies CASSYGQSNQPQHF.

The chain recombines TRBV28 with TRBJ2-3; TRBD1 agrees at 10 bases. This CDR3 is 16 amino acids long. Per germline, CDR1 MDHEN and CDR2 SYDVKM. V gave up 5 bases and J gave up 7 bases; unmatched junction bases: 12. The CDR3 DNA is TGTGCCAGCAGTGACCTGGACAGGGGGGACGGGAATACGCAGTATTTT. Translating gives CASSDLDRGDGNTQYF.

The count of this clone is one. This rearrangement joins TRBV11-2 to TRBJ1-1, with TRBD1 matching over 9 bases. J gave up 7 bases and V 2 bases, and 5 bases lay outside the gene matches. The CDR3 runs 14 residues. The germline V gene has CDR1 SGHAT and CDR2 FQNNGV. The CDR3 DNA sequence: TGTGCCAGCAGCTTATGGGACAGGGAAGGTGAAGCTTTCTTT. Translating it yields CASSLWDREGEAFF.

The chain carries TRBV29-1 and TRBJ2-1; 10 nucleotides line up with TRBD1. The V gene end was trimmed by 2 bases and the J gene end by 4 bases; junction bases not matched to a gene: 2. The CDR3 is 14 amino acids. CDR1 is SQVTM, CDR2 ANQGSEA, per germline. The CDR3, as DNA: TGCAGCGTTGAAAGGGACAGGGGTTACAATGAGCAGTTCTTC. Protein sequence: CSVERDRGYNEQFF.

The chain recombines TRBV4-1 with TRBJ1-1, with TRBD1 identical over 9 bases. Germline V gene sequence: CDR1 MGHRA, CDR2 YSYEKL. The length of the CDR3 is 15 residues. Losses at the gene ends were 1 base for V and 10 bases for J; bases not matched to a gene: 10. The CDR3 sequence: CASSQVLTGQGSAFF. CDR3 DNA sequence: TGCGCCAGCAGCCAAGTCCTGACGGGACAGGGATCAGCTTTCTTT.

The genes are TRBV20-1 and TRBJ1-1; TRBD1 is a possible D gene (5 bases). This CDR3 contains 11 residues. Trimming stripped 6 bases from V and 11 bases from J, with 16 bases between. CDR1 DFQATT and CDR2 SNEGSKA come from the germline V gene (reference sequence). Written as DNA, the CDR3 is TGCAGTGCGAAACCGTCCTACAGGGCTTTCTTT. Translation gives CSAKPSYRAFF.

The gene calls are TRBV5-1 and TRBJ1-1; TRBD1 matches at 9 bases. The J segment lost 4 bases and the V segment lost 0 bases, leaving 7 bases of the junction unmatched. Germline lookup yields CDR1 SGHRS and CDR2 YFSETQ. The CDR3 runs to 16 residues. CDR3 protein: CASSLAGTGGLTEAFF. Here the CDR3 DNA reads TGCGCCAGCAGCTTGGCCGGAACAGGGGGCCTCACTGAAGCTTTCTTT.

This chain connects TRBV5-6 to TRBJ2-7; the match to TRBD1 covers 7 bases. The V gene end was trimmed by 0 bases and the J gene end by 7 bases; junction bases not matched to a gene: 7. Per the germline V gene, CDR1 is SGHDT and CDR2 is YYEEEE. The CDR3 covers 14 residues. CDR3 sequence reads: CASSLVQGVGEQYF. CDR3 DNA sequence: TGTGCCAGCAGCTTGGTCCAGGGGGTCGGGGAGCAGTACTTC.

This clone was recorded once. V usage is TRBV30 and J usage is TRBJ1-5, with a possible D match to TRBD1 (5 bases). CDR3 length: 15 residues. Trimming stripped 3 bases from V and 4 bases from J, with 16 bases between. Germline-derived CDR1 and CDR2 are GTSNPN and SVGIG (reference sequence). The CDR3, as DNA: TGTGCCTGGAGGAGTGGTCAGGGTAATAATCAGCCCCAGCATTTT. Protein: CAWRSGQGNNQPQHF.

This chain joins TRBV9 and TRBJ1-2; D is uncertain. CDR1 is SGDLS and CDR2 is YYNGEE in the germline V gene. V dropped 0 bases and J dropped 4 bases, with 13 bases sitting between them. The CDR3 sequence is 15 residues long. The CDR3 loop reads CASSVAPGSGYGYTF. CDR3 nucleotides: TGTGCCAGCAGCGTAGCTCCGGGTAGTGGCTATGGCTACACCTTC.

CDR3: CASSYTPGGQGEQFF. CDR3 DNA: TGTGCCAGCAGTTACACCCCCGGGGGGCAGGGTGAGCAGTTCTTC. This rearrangement joins TRBV6-6 to TRBJ2-1; TRBD2 might be the D (7 bases). The CDR3 sequence is 15 residues long. Per germline, CDR1 MNHNY and CDR2 SVGAGI (reference sequence). Trimming removed 2 bases at V and 9 bases at J, with 17 bases between.

This chain links TRBV12-3 or TRBV12-4 with TRBJ1-5; D is possibly TRBD1 (5 bases). There are 12 residues in the CDR3. V was trimmed by 10 bases and J by 7 bases, leaving 14 bases between them. CDR3 sequence reads: CAISTGGQPQHF. The CDR3 DNA reads as TGTGCCATCTCCACCGGGGGACAGCCCCAGCATTTT.

V is TRBV9 and J is TRBJ2-1; 8 bases are a match to TRBD1. Germline CDR1 SGDLS, CDR2 YYNGEE. V trimming: 3 bases; J trimming: 6 bases; junction bases outside the gene matches: 5. The length of the CDR3 is 14 residues. The CDR3 region is CASSARTGSNEQFF. As DNA, the CDR3 is TGTGCCAGCAGCGCCCGGACAGGGAGCAATGAGCAGTTCTTC.

The chain carries TRBV9 and TRBJ2-7; TRBD1 matches at 7 bases. The CDR3 contains 15 residues. Per germline, CDR1 SGDLS and CDR2 YYNGEE. Trimming at V came to 0 bases and at J to 6 bases, leaving 9 bases not matched to a gene. The DNA for the CDR3 is TGTGCCAGCAGCGTAGAAGGGGGCGAATTTCGCGAGCAGTACTTC. This translates into CASSVEGGEFREQYF.

V gene TRBV18 combines with J gene TRBJ2-1; D not resolved. V lost 5 bases, J lost 4 bases, and 3 bases lay in between. CDR3 length equals 11 residues. The germline V gene encodes CDR1 KGHSH and CDR2 LQKENI. The chain's CDR3 is CASSSYNEQFF. The DNA of the CDR3 is TGTGCCAGCTCATCTTACAATGAGCAGTTCTTC.

The chain links TRBV7-9 to TRBJ2-7; D unclear. The ends were cut back, 4 bases at V and 7 bases at J, with 11 bases in the middle. The CDR3 is 12 residues long. Per germline, CDR1 SEHNR and CDR2 FQNEAQ (reference sequence). CDR3 amino acids: CASSSELREQYF. The CDR3 DNA reads as TGTGCCAGCAGCTCGGAGTTGCGGGAGCAGTACTTC. The full variable domain, rest sourced from reference TRBV7-9 and TRBJ2-7, is DTGVSQNPRHKITKRGQNVTFRCDPISEHNRLYWYRQTLGQGPEFLTYFQNEAQLEKSRLLSDRFSAERPKGSFSTLEIQRTEQGDSAMYLCASSSELREQYFGPGTRLTVT.

The V and J genes are TRBV30 and TRBJ2-7; 9 nucleotides match TRBD2. Per the germline V gene, CDR1 is GTSNPN and CDR2 is SVGIG (reference sequence). The CDR3 consists of 14 residues. With V trimmed by 3 bases and J by 2 bases, 5 bases remained unmatched. CDR3 amino acids: CAWRERTSAYEQYF. The CDR3 region has the DNA TGTGCCTGGAGGGAACGGACTAGCGCCTACGAGCAGTACTTC.

The chain carries TRBV3-1 (or the pseudogene TRBV3-2) and TRBJ2-7, with 9 bases that match TRBD1. The CDR3 loop spans 14 amino acids. From germline, CDR1 is LGHDT and CDR2 YNNKEL (reference sequence). J was trimmed by 4 bases and V by 4 bases; bases with no gene match: 5. CDR3 loop: CASSRGTGQYEQYF. Written as DNA, the CDR3 is TGTGCCAGCAGCCGCGGGACAGGGCAATACGAGCAGTACTTC.

V usage is TRBV6-1 and J usage is TRBJ1-6; D possibly corresponds to TRBD1 (5 bases). Per germline, CDR1 MNHNS and CDR2 SASEGT. The V end lost 6 bases, the J end lost 0 bases, and 9 bases lay between the germline ends. CDR3 length: 15 residues. The CDR3 bases are TGTGCCAGCAGGGGGCATGGCTCCTATAATTCACCCCTCCACTTT. It encodes CASRGHGSYNSPLHF.

The gene calls are TRBV7-2 and TRBJ2-3; tentative D call: TRBD2 (6 bases). V was cut by 5 bases and J by 3 bases, with 9 bases left in between. The CDR3 covers 13 residues. The germline V gene encodes CDR1 SGHTA and CDR2 FQGNSA. CDR3 nucleotides: TGTGCCAGCAGCCCGAGCGGGACAGATACGCAGTATTTT. Amino acids: CASSPSGTDTQYF.

The V call is TRBV6-6, the J call TRBJ1-1; 10 nucleotides line up with TRBD1. The CDR3 runs to 15 residues. The germline V gene encodes CDR1 MNHNY and CDR2 SVGAGI (reference sequence). Trimming at V came to 5 bases and at J to 4 bases, leaving 7 bases not matched to a gene. CDR3 amino acids: CASSRQGADTTEAFF. The DNA for the CDR3 is TGTGCCAGCAGTAGACAGGGGGCGGACACCACTGAAGCTTTCTTT.